This T cell receptor (beta chain) is drawn from a study of blood T cell repertoires in COVID-19. CDR3 length: 13 amino acids. Per the germline V gene, CDR1 is SGHTA and CDR2 is FQGNSA. Trimming took off 4 bases at V and 8 bases at J, with 14 bases between the two ends. Using immunoSEQ multiplex PCR, the repertoire was profiled, and TCRdb retains in-frame clones only, with some absent. The data contain approximately 170,000 clones, approximately 80% of them singletons. Grouping used clinical history reported by participants in a survey and questionnaire. The chain recombines TRBV7-2 with TRBJ1-2; a possible D gene is TRBD1 (5 bases). The TCR was taken from a woman aged 45-65 years who had recovered from COVID-19. Sequencing was performed on PBMCs or T cells enriched from blood (not recorded which). The CDR3 spells CASSSQTALGYTF. CDR3 coding DNA: TGTGCCAGCAGCTCACAGACAGCGCTCGGCTACACCTTC.